This note documents a single T cell receptor beta chain sequence. Its antigen is not identified. This sample stems from a study of T cell responses to AZD1222 COVID-19 vaccine. CDR3 length: 10 amino acids. V dropped 9 bases and J dropped 4 bases, with 7 bases sitting between them. TCRdb's table, derived via immunoSEQ multiplex PCR, lists solely in-frame clones and lacks some. Of 150,000 to 200,000 clones listed, approximately 94% were seen once; the top ten hold roughly 10%. The study's findings and limits: Increases in Spike-specific TCR breadth and depth were seen after two AZD1222 doses. Close to half of all spike-specific TCRs reportedly target regions of the variants that are unmutated. The study sampled repertoires only after the peak T cell response.

The chain combines TRBV6-7 with TRBJ2-7; D remains ambiguous. TRBV6-7 belongs to the ORF category, with a function that is uncertain. Sequencing was performed on peripheral blood, taken on day 0 of AZD1222 vaccination. The sequence came from an adult in good health. Here the CDR3 DNA reads TGTGCCAGGTTCGGGTACGAGCAGTACTTC. This sequence encodes CARFGYEQYF.